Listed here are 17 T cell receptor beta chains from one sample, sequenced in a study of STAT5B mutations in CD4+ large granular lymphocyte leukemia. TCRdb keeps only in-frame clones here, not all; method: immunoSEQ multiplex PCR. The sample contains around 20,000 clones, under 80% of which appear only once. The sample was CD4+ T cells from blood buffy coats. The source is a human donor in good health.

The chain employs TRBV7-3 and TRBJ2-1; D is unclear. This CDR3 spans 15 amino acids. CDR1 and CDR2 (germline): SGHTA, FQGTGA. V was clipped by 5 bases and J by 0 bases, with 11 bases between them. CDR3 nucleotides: TGTGCCAGCAGCCCCACAGCCTCCTCCTACAATGAGCAGTTCTTC. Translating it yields CASSPTASSYNEQFF.

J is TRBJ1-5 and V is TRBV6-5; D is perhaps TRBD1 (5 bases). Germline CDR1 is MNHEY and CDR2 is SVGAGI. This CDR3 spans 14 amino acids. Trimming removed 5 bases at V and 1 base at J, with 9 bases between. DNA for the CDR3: TGTGCCAGCAGTCCGGGACGGAGCAATCAGCCCCAGCATTTT. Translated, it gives CASSPGRSNQPQHF.

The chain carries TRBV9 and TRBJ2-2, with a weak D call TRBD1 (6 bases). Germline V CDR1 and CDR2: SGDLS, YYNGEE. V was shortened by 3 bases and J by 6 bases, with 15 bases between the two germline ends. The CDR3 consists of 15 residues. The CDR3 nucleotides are TGTGCCAGCAGCGGGAGAGGGGGACCGTCCGGGGAGCTGTTTTTT. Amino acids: CASSGRGGPSGELFF.

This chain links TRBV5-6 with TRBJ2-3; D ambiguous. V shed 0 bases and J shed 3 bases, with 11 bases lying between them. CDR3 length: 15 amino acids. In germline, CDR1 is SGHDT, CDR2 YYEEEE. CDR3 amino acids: CASSLAVTFTDTQYF. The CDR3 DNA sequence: TGTGCCAGCAGCTTGGCGGTGACCTTTACAGATACGCAGTATTTT.

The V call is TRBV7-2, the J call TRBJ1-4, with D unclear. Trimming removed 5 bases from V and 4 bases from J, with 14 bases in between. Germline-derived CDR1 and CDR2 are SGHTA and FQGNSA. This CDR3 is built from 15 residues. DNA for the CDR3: TGTGCCAGCAGCACAGAACGGGGTTTTAATGAAAAACTGTTTTTT. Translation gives CASSTERGFNEKLFF.

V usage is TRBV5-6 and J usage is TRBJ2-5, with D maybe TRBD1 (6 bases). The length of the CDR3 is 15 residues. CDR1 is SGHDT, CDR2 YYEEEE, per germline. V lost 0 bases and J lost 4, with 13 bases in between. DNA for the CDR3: TGTGCCAGCAGCTTGGTGGGGGCTGGGTCAGAGACCCAGTACTTC. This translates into CASSLVGAGSETQYF.

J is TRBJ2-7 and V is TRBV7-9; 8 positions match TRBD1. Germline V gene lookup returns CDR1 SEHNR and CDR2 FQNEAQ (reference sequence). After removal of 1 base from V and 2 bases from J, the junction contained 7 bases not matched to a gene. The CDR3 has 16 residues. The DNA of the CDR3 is TGTGCCAGCAGCTTAGTTGGGACAGGCCTAACCTACGAGCAGTACTTC. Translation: CASSLVGTGLTYEQYF.

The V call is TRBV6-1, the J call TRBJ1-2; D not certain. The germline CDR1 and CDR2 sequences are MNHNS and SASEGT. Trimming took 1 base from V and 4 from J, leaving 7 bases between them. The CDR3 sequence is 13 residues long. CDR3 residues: CASSEGAGYGYTF. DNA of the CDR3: TGTGCCAGCAGTGAAGGGGCGGGCTATGGCTACACCTTC.

In DNA, the CDR3 is TGTGCCATCAGTGCTGGTGGGGACGAGCAGTACTTC. It yields the protein CAISAGGDEQYF. The chain links TRBV10-3 to TRBJ2-7; D call uncertain. This CDR3 is built from 12 residues. Germline CDR1 and CDR2: ENHRY and SYGVKD. V dropped 4 bases and J dropped 5 bases, with 9 bases sitting between them.

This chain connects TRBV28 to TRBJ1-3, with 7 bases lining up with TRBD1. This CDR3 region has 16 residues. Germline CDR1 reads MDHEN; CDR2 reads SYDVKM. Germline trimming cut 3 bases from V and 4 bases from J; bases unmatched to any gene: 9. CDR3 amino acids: CASSFGGQLVGNTIYF. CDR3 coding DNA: TGTGCCAGCAGTTTTGGGGGACAGTTGGTCGGAAACACCATATATTTT. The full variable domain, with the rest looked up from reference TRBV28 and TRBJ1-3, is DVKVTQSSRYLVKRTGEKVFLECVQDMDHENMFWYRQDPGLGLRLIYFSYDVKMKEKGDIPEGYSVSREKKERFSLILESASTNQTSMYLCASSFGGQLVGNTIYFGEGSWLTVV.

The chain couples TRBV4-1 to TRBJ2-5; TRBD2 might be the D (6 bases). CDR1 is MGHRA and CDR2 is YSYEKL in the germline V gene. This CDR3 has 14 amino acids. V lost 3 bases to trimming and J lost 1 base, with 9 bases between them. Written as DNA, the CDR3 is TGCGCCAGCAGCCAGGGGGGTACCCAAGAGACCCAGTACTTC. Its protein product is CASSQGGTQETQYF.

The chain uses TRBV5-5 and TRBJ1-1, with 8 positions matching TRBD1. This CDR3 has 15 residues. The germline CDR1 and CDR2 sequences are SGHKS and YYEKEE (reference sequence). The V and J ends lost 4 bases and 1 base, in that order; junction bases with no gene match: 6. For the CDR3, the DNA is TGTGCCAGCAGCAGGACCGGGACAGGGAACACTGAAGCTTTCTTT. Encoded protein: CASSRTGTGNTEAFF.

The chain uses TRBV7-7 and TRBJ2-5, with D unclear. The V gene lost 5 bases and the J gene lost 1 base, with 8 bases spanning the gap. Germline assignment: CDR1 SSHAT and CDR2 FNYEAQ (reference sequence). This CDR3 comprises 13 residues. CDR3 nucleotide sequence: TGTGCCAGCAGCGGAAGCTTCCAAGAGACCCAGTACTTC. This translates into CASSGSFQETQYF.

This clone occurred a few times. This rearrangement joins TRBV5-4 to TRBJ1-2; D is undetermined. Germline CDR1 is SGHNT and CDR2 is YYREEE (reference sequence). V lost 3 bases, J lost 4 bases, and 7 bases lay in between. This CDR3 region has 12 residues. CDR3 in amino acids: CASSSGVYGYTF. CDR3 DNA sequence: TGTGCCAGCAGCTCCGGGGTCTATGGCTACACCTTC.

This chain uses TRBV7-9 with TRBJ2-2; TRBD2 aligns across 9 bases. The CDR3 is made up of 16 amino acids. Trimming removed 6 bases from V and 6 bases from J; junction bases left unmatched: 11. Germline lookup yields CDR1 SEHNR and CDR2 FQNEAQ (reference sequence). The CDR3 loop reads CASSQLGGGASGELFF. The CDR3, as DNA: TGTGCCAGCAGTCAGCTCGGCGGGGGGGCTTCCGGGGAGCTGTTTTTT.

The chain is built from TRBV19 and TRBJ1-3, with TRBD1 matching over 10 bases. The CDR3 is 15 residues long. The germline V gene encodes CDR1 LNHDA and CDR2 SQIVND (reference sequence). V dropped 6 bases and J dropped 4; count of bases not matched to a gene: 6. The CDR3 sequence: CASSAGTGVGNTIYF. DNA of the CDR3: TGTGCCAGTAGCGCCGGGACAGGGGTCGGAAACACCATATATTTT.

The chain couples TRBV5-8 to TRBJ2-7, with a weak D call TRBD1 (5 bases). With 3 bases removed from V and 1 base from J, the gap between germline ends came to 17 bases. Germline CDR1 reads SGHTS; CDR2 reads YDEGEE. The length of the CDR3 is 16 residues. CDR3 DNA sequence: TGTGCCAGCAGCTCTGGGGATGCAGGGCTTTCCTACGAGCAGTACTTC. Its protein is CASSSGDAGLSYEQYF.